One and the same sample provided the 18 T cell receptor beta chains below, sequenced in a study of a mutant IDH1 vaccine in newly diagnosed glioma. This table comes from immunoSEQ multiplex PCR, and its TCRdb copy is limited to in-frame clones, with some not included. The data show approximately 24,000 clones, about 80% seen once. Time point given: week 11, during vaccination. The vaccine gave 300 ug of a 20-mer mutant IDH1 peptide subcutaneously per dose. Their specific antigens are unknown. Sequences were derived from PBMCs, sampled from a glioma patient whose treatment included an IDH1 peptide vaccine. The receptors stem from a woman aged 18-29 years with glioma.

This clone was observed a single time. J is TRBJ2-2 and V is TRBV7-9; D unclear. The germline CDR1 and CDR2 sequences are SEHNR and FQNEAQ (reference sequence). The ends were cut back, 8 bases at V and 7 bases at J, with 14 bases in the middle. CDR3 length: 13 amino acids. CDR3 DNA sequence: TGTGCCAGCTCATCGTTAATCGTCGGGGAGCTGTTTTTT. Translating it yields CASSSLIVGELFF.

CDR3 sequence reads: CSVDGRGGTIYF. CDR3 DNA: TGCAGCGTTGACGGCAGGGGAGGCACCATATATTTT. The chain links TRBV29-1 to TRBJ1-3; a possible D gene is TRBD1 (6 bases). From germline, CDR1 is SQVTM and CDR2 ANQGSEA. The CDR3 is made up of 12 amino acids. Trimming pared 3 bases from V and 9 bases from J, leaving 12 bases between.

The chain carries TRBV19 and TRBJ1-5; a weak D match, TRBD1 (6 bases). Per the germline V gene, CDR1 is LNHDA and CDR2 is SQIVND (reference sequence). This CDR3 is built from 15 residues. Trimming stripped 1 base from V and 5 bases from J, with 12 bases between. The DNA for the CDR3 is TGTGCCAGTAGTATAGCCTCCGGACAGTATCAGCCCCAGCATTTT. Encoded protein: CASSIASGQYQPQHF.

V and J are TRBV2 and TRBJ2-7, with 9 bases lining up with TRBD1. CDR1 is SNHLY and CDR2 is FYNNEI in the germline V gene. J was trimmed by 6 bases and V by 6 bases; bases with no gene match: 6. The CDR3 sequence is 13 residues long. CDR3 DNA: TGTGCCAGCAGCTGGGACAGGGAGACCGAGCAGTACTTC. It yields the protein CASSWDRETEQYF.

The chain combines TRBV5-5 with TRBJ1-2; possible D gene TRBD1, 5 bases. V was clipped by 3 bases and J by 3 bases, with 12 bases between them. The CDR3 is made up of 14 amino acids. Germline lookup yields CDR1 SGHKS and CDR2 YYEKEE (reference sequence). CDR3 DNA: TGTGCCAGCAGCTATAGCCTAGGGGACTATGGCTACACCTTC. It encodes CASSYSLGDYGYTF.

This clone was seen a few times. The rearrangement joins TRBV30 to TRBJ1-4, with 10 bases matching TRBD1. Germline V lookup: CDR1 GTSNPN, CDR2 SVGIG (reference sequence). This CDR3 region has 15 residues. J gave up 7 bases and V 4 bases, and 9 bases lay outside the gene matches. CDR3 in DNA: TGTGCCTGGAATATAGGAGGGACAGGGGCTGAAAAACTGTTTTTT. The encoded protein is CAWNIGGTGAEKLFF.

The chain carries TRBV6-5 and TRBJ2-7, with D uncertain. Germline V gives CDR1 MNHEY, CDR2 SVGAGI. The CDR3 consists of 16 residues. Trimming stripped 0 bases from V and 2 bases from J, with 14 bases between. The CDR3 DNA reads as TGTGCCAGCAGTTACTCTTCAGGCGGATACACCTACGAGCAGTACTTC. Translation: CASSYSSGGYTYEQYF.

This clone came up a few times. The chain employs TRBV7-9 and TRBJ1-2; possible D gene TRBD1, 6 bases. This CDR3 is 14 amino acids long. Germline CDR1 and CDR2: SEHNR and FQNEAQ (reference sequence). V was trimmed by 5 bases and J by 9 bases, leaving 19 bases between them. The DNA of the CDR3 is TGTGCCAGCAGCGCGACGGGGGGCGCGTTTCGCTACACCTTC. It is translated as CASSATGGAFRYTF.

V is TRBV19 and J is TRBJ1-1; 10 bases are shared with TRBD1. The CDR3 covers 13 residues. V shed 5 bases and J 10 bases; nucleotides not matched to a gene: 7. The V gene's germline CDR1 is LNHDA and CDR2 SQIVND (reference sequence). In nucleotides, the CDR3 is TGTGCCAGTAGTGTTCGAGGGACAGGGGTAGCTTTCTTT. Amino acids: CASSVRGTGVAFF.

With respect to this clone: The junction departs from the called germline gene at one end, perhaps through a read error. This chain links TRBV19 with TRBJ2-7; 12 bases match TRBD2. The length of the CDR3 is 13 residues. The germline V gene encodes CDR1 LNHDA and CDR2 SQIVND (reference sequence). The CDR3 region is CASSSGLAGSSIF. The CDR3 DNA reads as TGTGCCAGTAGTAGCGGACTAGCGGGGAGCAGTATCTTC.

This chain links TRBV29-1 with TRBJ2-5; D remains ambiguous. The germline V gene encodes CDR1 SQVTM and CDR2 ANQGSEA. The V gene lost 7 bases and the J gene lost 5 bases, with 11 bases spanning the gap. There are 11 residues in the CDR3. CDR3 in amino acids: CSAEPGETQYF. CDR3 nucleotides: TGCAGCGCCGAACCCGGGGAGACCCAGTACTTC.

The V call is TRBV27, the J call TRBJ1-5, with 9 bases matching TRBD1. The CDR3 has 14 residues. V gave up 5 bases and J gave up 4 bases; unmatched junction bases: 3. Germline V gene data show CDR1 as MNHEY and CDR2 as SMNVEV (reference sequence). The CDR3 sequence is CASSVGQGNQPQHF. The CDR3 region has the DNA TGTGCCAGCAGTGTTGGACAGGGGAATCAGCCCCAGCATTTT.

This sequence joins TRBV19 and TRBJ2-1, with D possibly being TRBD1 or TRBD2 (5 bases each). V lost 9 bases to trimming and J lost 0 bases, with 9 bases between them. Germline V gene sequence: CDR1 LNHDA, CDR2 SQIVND (reference sequence). The length of the CDR3 is 13 residues. CDR3 amino acids: CARDGGSYNEQFF. CDR3 DNA: TGTGCCAGGGATGGGGGCTCCTACAATGAGCAGTTCTTC.

The rearrangement joins TRBV7-8 to TRBJ2-5; 12 bases match TRBD2. Germline CDR1 is SGHVS and CDR2 is FQNEAQ. There are 15 residues in the CDR3. Germline trimming cut 3 bases from V and 2 bases from J; bases unmatched to any gene: 1. The CDR3 coding sequence is TGTGCCAGCAGCTTGACTAGCGGGAGTCAAGAGACCCAGTACTTC. This encodes CASSLTSGSQETQYF.

The chain couples TRBV7-9 to TRBJ2-5; 9 positions agree with TRBD1. CDR1 is SEHNR and CDR2 is FQNEAQ in the germline V gene (reference sequence). The CDR3 covers 18 residues. With V trimmed by 4 bases and J by 4 bases, 16 bases remained unmatched. This CDR3 is CASSSDKSGQGILETQYF. CDR3 DNA: TGTGCCAGCAGCTCAGATAAATCCGGACAGGGGATATTAGAGACCCAGTACTTC.

The CDR3 bases are TGTGCCAGCAGCCAAGGGGTTTTAGGGCAGAGCTCCTACGAGCAGTACTTC. This gives the protein CASSQGVLGQSSYEQYF. This rearrangement joins TRBV4-2 to TRBJ2-7; D call uncertain. Trimming left V 1 base short and J 0 bases short, with 16 bases between. The CDR3 extends over 17 amino acids. CDR1 is LGHNA, CDR2 YNFKEQ, per germline.

The chain carries TRBV7-2 and TRBJ1-4, with 7 bases fitting TRBD1. Looked up from germline, CDR1 is SGHTA and CDR2 is FQGNSA. CDR3 length: 15 amino acids. V trimming: 5 bases; J trimming: 4 bases; junction bases outside the gene matches: 7. CDR3 loop: CASSAWDSNNEKLFF. The CDR3, as DNA: TGTGCCAGCAGCGCATGGGACAGTAATAATGAAAAACTGTTTTTT.

V and J are TRBV30 and TRBJ1-1, with D hard to call. CDR1 and CDR2 from the germline V gene are GTSNPN and SVGIG (reference sequence). There are 15 residues in the CDR3. The V and J ends lost 2 bases and 4 bases respectively, with 17 bases between them. The CDR3 sequence: CAWSPEPGLSTEAFF. The CDR3 DNA is TGTGCCTGGAGTCCGGAGCCGGGCTTGAGCACTGAAGCTTTCTTT.